This T cell receptor beta chain emerged from a study of control samples from healthy donors and cancer patients. Assay used: immunoSEQ multiplex PCR; TCRdb lists only in-frame clones, some missing. The table lists about 130,000 clones, more than 70% of them singletons. This TCR derives from a man in his fifties in good health. The specimen was blood.

DNA of the CDR3: TGTGCCAGCAGTGAAAAAGCCAACACTGAAGCTTTCTTT. Encoded protein: CASSEKANTEAFF. The V gene is TRBV6-1, the J gene TRBJ1-1; D unresolved. Germline CDR1 MNHNS, CDR2 SASEGT. This CDR3 is 13 amino acids long. Trimming removed 2 bases from V and 2 bases from J, with 6 bases in between.